The sequence of this T cell receptor beta chain was determined in a study of blood T cell repertoires in COVID-19 (dated by TCRdb to about 2020). Looking at the study overall: The collaborator samples originated in the United States, Italy and Spain and spanned the acute and convalescent phases of COVID-19. The prospective study material was composed of cDNA or gDNA derived from T cells, B-cell-depleted T cells, or PBMCs. Where HLA class I and class II types were available, the types were taken from metadata supplied by the sample provider, not from assay-based typing. The samples were drawn from the first 160 participants of the ongoing ImmuneRACE study and from more than 1,000 subjects provided by 6 global collaborators. A de-identified subject ID, COVID-19 status, age in years and sex were almost always included in the sample metadata. A freely available public database, intended as a resource for researchers studying the immune response to SARS-CoV-2, is where the repertoires were released. Deeply sampled blood TCRbeta repertoires from subjects exposed to, actively infected with, or recovered from COVID-19 were included in the dataset.

As encoded in the germline V gene (reference sequence), CDR1 is LGHDT while CDR2 is YNNKEL. V loses 0 bases at its end and J loses 3 bases; junction bases beyond the gene matches: 4. The CDR3 runs 16 residues from the cysteine to the phenylalanine. Only the CDR3 portion is preserved as DNA: 48 bases, with reading frame beginning at the first base. TCRbeta CDR3 regions were amplified from genomic DNA using the immunoSEQ Assay, a bias-controlled multiplex PCR. As for the authors' bioinformatics: Within the assay, amplification of reference gene primers was used to estimate how many nucleated cells each sample contained. To quantify the absolute abundance of each unique TCRbeta CDR3 rearrangement, sequence reads were collapsed and filtered. For each sample, productive Simpson clonality was calculated by taking the square root of Simpson's diversity index across productive rearrangements. Drawn from immuneACCESS, this table holds only the in-frame rearrangements with V and J called that TCRdb kept. Clones are partly lost; checked studies trace under half to an unresolved V gene and leave the rest unexplained. V and J calls and clone size are copied from that table; D and trimming were computed from the DNA. This sample holds about 210,000 clones; around 84% were observed only once. 9.5% to 15% of the sample rests with the top ten.

Whole blood was collected in K2EDTA tubes by collaborating institutions according to the institutions' own protocols. For TCRbeta analysis, collaborators shipped samples as frozen whole blood, isolated PBMCs, or DNA extracted from either of those sample types. What the authors observed across the whole study: Clinical and demographic metadata were provided uncurated, with the amount varying by source and participant.

On this clone itself: Its antigen is currently not known. There are no base qualities to consult, and no much larger clone falls within one base.

Material: peripheral blood. The receptor comes from a human donor in a cohort sampled during active COVID-19. Here the chain combines TRBV3-1 (or the pseudogene TRBV3-2) and TRBJ2-3, with 9 bases matching TRBD1. The nucleotides read TGTGCCAGCAGCCAAGAGTACAGGGGGCTAACAGATACGCAGTATTTT. Protein translation: CASSQEYRGLTDTQYF.